The rows below give T cell receptor beta chains drawn from one sample of a study of beta chain features in type 1 diabetes. Only in-frame clones appear in the TCRdb table, and some are missing; sequencing was by immunoSEQ multiplex PCR. The sample consists of some 150,000 clones, 6.9% of them appearing once. Material for sequencing was central memory CD4+ T cells from blood. These TCRs come from a woman aged 25-40 years in good health. CDR3s include the opening cysteine and the closing phenylalanine or tryptophan. The D gene is left open where the match is weak. Rows give clone size only sometimes, using once, few, many, or a class for an expanded clone.

J | V | D | size | DNA | CDR3
TRBJ1-2 | TRBV7-9 | TRBD1 | - | TGTGCCAGCAGCTCCCGCCCGGGACAGCGTAACTATGGCTACACCTTC | CASSSRPGQRNYGYTF
TRBJ2-2 | TRBV7-6 | TRBD1 | - | TGTGCCAGCAGCGAACAGGGGGCGAACACCGGGGAGCTGTTTTTT | CASSEQGANTGELFF
TRBJ1-3 | TRBV5-6 | TRBD1 | - | TGTGCCAGCAGCTTGAAAGGGACAGGGGACTCTGGAAACACCATATATTTT | CASSLKGTGDSGNTIYF
TRBJ2-5 | TRBV9 | TRBD2 | many | TGTGCCAGCAGCCTCCTCGGTAGCGGGAGGCAAGAGACCCAGTACTTC | CASSLLGSGRQETQYF
TRBJ2-7 | TRBV5-4 | TRBD2 | few | TGTGCCAGCAGCAGGGCTAGCGGGAGTTACGAGCAGTACTTC | CASSRASGSYEQYF
TRBJ2-4 | TRBV11-3 | TRBD1 | - | TGTGCCAGCAGCCGGCTGGGACAGAACATTCAGTACTTC | CASSRLGQNIQYF
TRBJ2-3 | TRBV28 | TRBD2 | few | TGTGCCAGCAGCTTCGGGACTAGCGGGAGTTTGGCAGATACGCAGTATTTT | CASSFGTSGSLADTQYF
TRBJ2-1 | TRBV7-6 | - | few | TGTGCCAGCAGCTTAGGAAGCACTTCCTACAATGAGCAGTTCTTC | CASSLGSTSYNEQFF
TRBJ2-5 | TRBV4-2 | TRBD2 | - | TGTGCCAGCAGCCAACTTTGGGAGGGAGGCCGAGAGACCCAGTACTTC | CASSQLWEGGRETQYF
TRBJ2-7 | TRBV6-6 | - | - | TGTGCCAGCAGTTACTCGGAGGCAGGCTACGAGCAGTACTTC | CASSYSEAGYEQYF
TRBJ2-2 | TRBV7-9 | - | few | TGTGCCAGCAGCGGAGGCCTGCGGCCGAACACCGGGGAGCTGTTTTTT | CASSGGLRPNTGELFF
TRBJ2-1 | TRBV28 | TRBD1 | few | TGTGCCAGCAGGATCGGGACAGGTAGTTATGAGCAGTTCTTC | CASRIGTGSYEQFF
TRBJ2-7 | TRBV29-1 | - | few | TGCAGCACTACGGGGTGGGGTTTGGACGAGCAGTACTTC | CSTTGWGLDEQYF
TRBJ2-7 | TRBV9 | TRBD1 | - | TGTGCCAGCAGCGTAGCGGGACAGGGCTACGAGCAGTACTTC | CASSVAGQGYEQYF
TRBJ2-3 | TRBV5-4 | - | few | TGTGCCAGCAGCGACTGGACAGTAACAGATACGCAGTATTTT | CASSDWTVTDTQYF
TRBJ2-2 | TRBV7-8 | - | few | TGTGCCAGCACCCCCTTAAGGGGAACCGGGGAGCTGTTTTTT | CASTPLRGTGELFF
TRBJ2-7 | TRBV18 | - | few | TGTGCCAGCTCACCACCCGTGACTAGGGCCTACGAGCAGTACTTC | CASSPPVTRAYEQYF
TRBJ1-2 | TRBV7-2 | TRBD1 | - | TGTGCCAGCAGTGATCGGACAGGGCGAGGTGGCTACACCTTC | CASSDRTGRGGYTF
TRBJ2-2 | TRBV5-6 | - | - | TGTGCCAGCAGCTTGGGGGGAGTAGGACTCACCGGGGAGCTGTTTTTT | CASSLGGVGLTGELFF
TRBJ2-1 | TRBV7-2 | TRBD1 | few | TGTGCCAGCAGAGTGTCAGGGGGCGTCTATGAGCAGTTCTTC | CASRVSGGVYEQFF
TRBJ1-4 | TRBV7-2 | - | - | TGTGCCAGCAGCGCGGGGGGGAAACTGTTTTTT | CASSAGGKLFF
TRBJ2-3 | TRBV5-1 | TRBD2 | many | TGCGCCAGCAGCGGCCTAGCGGGCTCGGGCACAGATACGCAGTATTTT | CASSGLAGSGTDTQYF
TRBJ2-3 | TRBV4-3 | - | few | TGCGCCAGCAGCCAAGATTGGAGCGCCTCTAGCACAGATACGCAGTATTTT | CASSQDWSASSTDTQYF
TRBJ2-5 | TRBV11-3 | TRBD2 | - | TGTGCCAGCAGCTTAGGGAGTAGCGGGACGGAGACCCAGTACTTC | CASSLGSSGTETQYF
TRBJ1-5 | TRBV18 | - | few | TGTGCCAGCTCACCCTCCGGCAGGGTTGCGAATCAGCCCCAGCATTTT | CASSPSGRVANQPQHF
TRBJ2-7 | TRBV18 | - | - | TGTGCCAGCTCATTTAGCGGCTCCTACGAGCAGTACTTC | CASSFSGSYEQYF
TRBJ1-1 | TRBV7-9 | TRBD1 | many | TGTGCCAGCAGCTCGGGACAGGGGAACACTGAAGCTTTCTTT | CASSSGQGNTEAFF
TRBJ2-2 | TRBV5-4 | TRBD1 | few | TGTGCCAGCAGCTTGAACAGGGGGACTAACACCGGGGAGCTGTTTTTT | CASSLNRGTNTGELFF
TRBJ2-7 | TRBV9 | TRBD2 | - | TGTGCCAGCAGGCCTGGGGCGGGAGACGGGGAGCAGTACTTC | CASRPGAGDGEQYF
TRBJ2-2 | TRBV7-2 | - | few | TGTGCCAGTCTAAAGAGCGGATTTAACACCGGGGAGCTGTTTTTT | CASLKSGFNTGELFF
TRBJ2-2 | TRBV13 | - | - | TGTGCCAGCAGCAAGGACCAGGGGGGCACCGGGGAGCTGTTTTTT | CASSKDQGGTGELFF
TRBJ2-1 | TRBV30 | TRBD2 | many | TGTGCCTGGAGCCTAGCGGGGGCCTACAATGAGCAGTTCTTC | CAWSLAGAYNEQFF
TRBJ2-7 | TRBV6-5 | - | few | TGTGCCAGCAGTTACTCCCGGGGAACCAGTTACGAGCAGTACTTC | CASSYSRGTSYEQYF
TRBJ1-2 | TRBV18 | - | few | TGTGCCAGCTCACCCCCCGGGACAACTAACTATGGCTACACCTTC | CASSPPGTTNYGYTF
TRBJ2-7 | TRBV4-3 | TRBD2 | few | TGCGCCAGCAGCCAAGCTAGCGGGAGCTACCACGAGCAGTACTTC | CASSQASGSYHEQYF
TRBJ2-7 | TRBV5-4 | TRBD2 | many | TGTGCCAGCAGCTTGGGGACTAGCGGGAGTGTGGAGCAGTACTTC | CASSLGTSGSVEQYF
TRBJ2-3 | TRBV4-2 | TRBD2 | - | TGTGCCAGCAGCCAGCGACTAGCGTTGGAGGATACGCAGTATTTT | CASSQRLALEDTQYF
TRBJ2-1 | TRBV5-1 | TRBD2 | few | TGCGCCAGCAGCTTGGCCAATAGCGGGATATACAATGAGCAGTTCTTC | CASSLANSGIYNEQFF
TRBJ2-7 | TRBV29-1 | TRBD1 | - | TGCAGCGTTGGACGGGACAGGGAATACGAGCAGTACTTC | CSVGRDREYEQYF
TRBJ2-3 | TRBV10-3 | TRBD2 | few | TGTGCCATCAGAGCGGGAGAGGGACCAGATACGCAGTATTTT | CAIRAGEGPDTQYF
TRBJ2-4 | TRBV6-6 | TRBD1 | - | TGTGCCAGCAGTGCACGACAGGGATCGAAAAACATTCAGTACTTC | CASSARQGSKNIQYF
TRBJ1-4 | TRBV6-1 | - | few | TGTGCCAGCAGATGGACGACAGATAATGAAAAACTGTTTTTT | CASRWTTDNEKLFF
TRBJ2-1 | TRBV6-5 | - | many | TGTGCCACCGGGTTTTCCGGGGAGAAAACCAATGAGCAGTTCTTC | CATGFSGEKTNEQFF
TRBJ1-1 | TRBV19 | - | - | TGTGCCAGTAGTAGGCGGGGCGGAGGGAACACTGAAGCTTTCTTT | CASSRRGGGNTEAFF
TRBJ2-2 | TRBV27 | TRBD1 | few | TGTGCCAGCAGTCCGACAGGGCCCGGGGAGCTGTTTTTT | CASSPTGPGELFF
TRBJ1-5 | TRBV30 | - | - | TGTGCCTGGAAAAGAAAAGGTGAGGCTGACAATCAGCCCCAGCATTTT | CAWKRKGEADNQPQHF
TRBJ2-7 | TRBV4-3 | TRBD2 | - | TGCGCCAGCAGCAAAACCGGGACTAGCGGTTCCTACGAGCAGTACTTC | CASSKTGTSGSYEQYF
TRBJ1-1 | TRBV27 | - | - | TGTGCCAGCAGTAAGTCGACAGGAAACACTGAAGCTTTCTTT | CASSKSTGNTEAFF
TRBJ2-3 | TRBV5-4 | TRBD2 | few | TGTGCCAGCAGCTTGGTAATAGCGGGACGAGATACGCAGTATTTT | CASSLVIAGRDTQYF
TRBJ1-5 | TRBV19 | TRBD1 | - | TGTGCCAGTGGTCGGGACAGGGGGCGCGTGAGCAATCAGCCCCAGCATTTT | CASGRDRGRVSNQPQHF
TRBJ1-5 | TRBV2 | - | - | TGTGCCAGCACCCAGGGGAATCAGCCCCAGCATTTT | CASTQGNQPQHF
TRBJ1-2 | TRBV10-3 | TRBD1 | few | TGTGCCATCACCGGACAGGGAGGAGGCTACACCTTC | CAITGQGGGYTF
TRBJ2-5 | TRBV5-6 | - | - | TGTGCCAGCAGCTTTCGGTCACAAGAGACCCAGTACTTC | CASSFRSQETQYF
TRBJ2-7 | TRBV7-2 | TRBD1 | many | TGTGCCAGCAGCCCGGAAAGGGACAGGGGAAGGTGGCAGTACTTC | CASSPERDRGRWQYF